These 29 T cell receptor beta chains came from one sample sequenced in a study of human T cells and chemical hapten exposure. TCRdb reanalysed the RACE reads using MiXCR and keeps one entry per CDR3 protein. The sample contains 360,000 or so distinct CDR3 sequences, about 6% of which appear only once. Time point here: patch test 2, 6 weeks after DPC sensitization. Documented treatment: therapeutic diphenylcyclopropenone sensitization with weekly scalp DPC. Sequenced here: whole blood, sampled in connection with sensitization to the hapten diphenylcyclopropenone (DPC). These TCRs come from a woman aged 18-30 years with alopecia areata. Some clones in this sample may be carry-over from other donors' samples.

The genes are TRBV5-8 and TRBJ2-4; D unclear. Between the trimmed V and J ends, which lost 0 bases and 3 bases, there was a span of 10 bases. The CDR3 length is 15 residues. The germline V gene has CDR1 SGHTS and CDR2 YDEGEE. CDR3 amino acids: CASSLGQWGKNIQYF. The CDR3 region has the DNA TGTGCCAGCAGCTTGGGTCAGTGGGGCAAAAACATTCAGTACTTC. The variable domain in full, with the rest retrieved from reference TRBV5-8 and TRBJ2-4, is EAGVTQSPTHLIKTRGQQATLRCSPISGHTSVYWYQQALGLGLQFLLWYDEGEERNRGNFPPRFSGRQFPNYSSELNVNALELEDSALYLCASSLGQWGKNIQYFGAGTRLSVL.

This clonotype was counted ten times or more. The rearrangement uses TRBV4-3 and TRBJ2-3, with a weak D call TRBD2 (6 bases). The CDR3 runs to 13 residues. Germline values: CDR1 LGHNA, CDR2 YSLEER. Trimming stripped 4 bases from V and 4 bases from J, with 9 bases between. In DNA, the CDR3 is TGCGCCAGCAGCCCCGCGGGACCAGATACGCAGTATTTT. It encodes CASSPAGPDTQYF.

This clonotype has ten or more counts. V and J are TRBV6-2 or TRBV6-3 and TRBJ2-3; D may match TRBD1 or TRBD2 (5 bases each). The germline V gene encodes CDR1 MNHEY and CDR2 SVGEGT. The V and J ends lost 7 bases and 7 bases respectively, with 18 bases between them. The CDR3 is made up of 14 amino acids. The CDR3: CASTLEPGAHTQYF. CDR3 nucleotide sequence: TGTGCCAGCACCTTAGAGCCCGGGGCCCATACGCAGTATTTT.

This clonotype occurred many times. The chain has TRBV5-1 and TRBJ2-3; D gene uncertain. The V and J ends lost 4 bases and 0 bases respectively, with 12 bases between them. Looked up from germline, CDR1 is SGHRS and CDR2 is YFSETQ. The CDR3 is made up of 15 amino acids. In DNA form, the CDR3 reads TGCGCCAGCAGCGCGCAGGCATCTAGCACAGATACGCAGTATTTT. This translates into CASSAQASSTDTQYF. Variable domain in full (rest from reference TRBV5-1 and TRBJ2-3): KAGVTQTPRYLIKTRGQQVTLSCSPISGHRSVSWYQQTPGQGLQFLFEYFSETQRNKGNFPGRFSGRQFSNSRSEMNVSTLELGDSALYLCASSAQASSTDTQYFGPGTRLTVL.

In this sample, this clonotype turned up a few times. The chain couples TRBV29-1 to TRBJ2-3; 7 bases are shared with TRBD2. The CDR3 sequence is 16 residues long. Per the germline V gene, CDR1 is SQVTM and CDR2 is ANQGSEA. V dropped 2 bases and J dropped 0; count of bases not matched to a gene: 8. The CDR3 coding sequence is TGCAGCGTTGAACCGACAGCGGGGAGTAGCACAGATACGCAGTATTTT. Translation gives CSVEPTAGSSTDTQYF.

This clonotype appeared many times. The CDR3 is CASTSRTGRGYLRDNSPLHF. The CDR3 nucleotides are TGTGCCAGCACCTCCCGGACGGGCCGTGGGTACTTGAGGGATAATTCACCCCTCCACTTT. The chain employs TRBV12-3 or TRBV12-4 and TRBJ1-6, with unresolved D. This CDR3 has 20 amino acids. Trimming took 7 bases from V and 5 from J, leaving 30 bases between them.

This clonotype occurred a few times. The chain combines TRBV4-1 with TRBJ2-4; D is perhaps TRBD1 or TRBD2 (6 bases each). The CDR3 runs to 16 residues. The V gene's germline CDR1 is MGHRA and CDR2 YSYEKL. V gave up 0 bases and J gave up 9 bases, with 18 bases separating them. CDR3 in DNA: TGCGCCAGCAGCCAAGAAGGTCGGAGGGAAGGGGGCATTCAGTACTTC. This codes for CASSQEGRREGGIQYF.

This clonotype was detected only a few times. V usage is TRBV7-6 and J usage is TRBJ2-1, with 7 bases identical to TRBD2. There are 15 residues in the CDR3. The V segment lost 5 bases and the J segment 3 bases; nucleotides outside the gene matches: 7. Germline CDR1 and CDR2: SGHVS and FNYEAQ. CDR3 sequence (DNA): TGTGCCAGCAGCCTCCACCGGGACTACTACAATGAGCAGTTCTTC. Its translation: CASSLHRDYYNEQFF. Supplemented by reference TRBV7-6 and TRBJ2-1, the full variable domain reads GAGVSQSPRYKVTKRGQDVALRCDPISGHVSLYWYRQALGQGPEFLTYFNYEAQQDKSGLPNDRFSAERPEGSISTLTIQRTEQRDSAMYRCASSLHRDYYNEQFFGPGTRLTVL.

The chain links TRBV6-6 to TRBJ2-5; 8 bases are a match to TRBD1. Per germline, CDR1 MNHNY and CDR2 SVGAGI (reference sequence). The CDR3 extends over 14 amino acids. V shed 5 bases and J 8 bases; nucleotides not matched to a gene: 10. CDR3 residues: CASSTGTGRETQYF. Written as DNA, the CDR3 is TGTGCCAGCAGTACGGGGACAGGACGAGAAACCCAGTACTTC.

This clonotype showed up many times. This chain links TRBV5-1 with TRBJ1-2; the D is unclear. With 2 bases removed from V and 7 bases from J, the gap between germline ends came to 9 bases. CDR3 length: 12 residues. Germline V gene lookup returns CDR1 SGHRS and CDR2 YFSETQ. CDR3 nucleotides: TGCGCCAGCAGCTTCATTACGTCTGGCTACACCTTC. Translated: CASSFITSGYTF.

The chain couples TRBV15 to TRBJ1-2; D is ambiguous. V lost 5 bases, J lost 5 bases, and 12 bases lay in between. The CDR3 totals 13 residues. Germline V gene sequence: CDR1 LNHNV, CDR2 YYDKDF (reference sequence). This chain's CDR3 is CATSFRPPYGYTF. CDR3 DNA: TGTGCCACCAGCTTTCGACCCCCATATGGCTACACCTTC.

This clonotype was detected only a few times. This sequence joins TRBV2 and TRBJ1-1; 11 bases fit TRBD1. In germline, CDR1 is SNHLY, CDR2 FYNNEI. The CDR3 contains 17 residues. V lost 6 bases, J lost 4 bases, and 13 bases stayed unmatched. CDR3: CASSHPRTGTGGTEAFF. CDR3 bases: TGTGCCAGCAGCCACCCCCGCACCGGGACAGGGGGCACTGAAGCTTTCTTT.

As for this clonotype: It is unclear where the CDR3 begins or ends on the DNA, so no DNA is shown, and the CDR3 is as TCRdb lists it. This chain connects TRBV12-1 to TRBJ2-5; the D call TRBD1 from the table was never checked on the DNA. TRBV12-1 is a pseudogene segment. Termini included, the CDR3 measures 15 amino acids. CDR3 sequence: CASSFAPGTKETQYF.

The chain combines TRBV12-3 or TRBV12-4 with TRBJ1-5; D is unresolved. The CDR3 sequence is 13 residues long. The V and J ends lost 4 bases and 5 bases respectively, with 9 bases between them. The CDR3 reads CASSYSRDQPQHF. The CDR3 bases are TGTGCCAGCAGTTACAGTCGGGATCAGCCCCAGCATTTT.

The table lists this clonotype with many counts. V is TRBV5-1 and J is TRBJ1-6; 7 positions match TRBD1. There are 14 residues in the CDR3. Germline V gives CDR1 SGHRS, CDR2 YFSETQ. With 4 bases clipped from V and 10 bases from J, the junction kept 8 bases outside the gene matches. The DNA of the CDR3 is TGCGCCAGCAGCCCTGGGACAGAACTGTCACCCCTCCACTTT. Translated, it gives CASSPGTELSPLHF. The whole variable domain, remainder taken from reference TRBV5-1 and TRBJ1-6, is KAGVTQTPRYLIKTRGQQVTLSCSPISGHRSVSWYQQTPGQGLQFLFEYFSETQRNKGNFPGRFSGRQFSNSRSEMNVSTLELGDSALYLCASSPGTELSPLHFGNGTRLTVT.

This clonotype was seen a few times. V and J are TRBV4-2 and TRBJ1-6; D may be TRBD1 (6 bases). The CDR3 loop spans 14 amino acids. Trimming left V 7 bases short and J 5 bases short, with 12 bases between. Germline CDR1 reads LGHNA; CDR2 reads YNFKEQ. CDR3 bases: TGTGCCAGCACCGTGGCAGGGGATAATTCACCCCTCCACTTT. It specifies CASTVAGDNSPLHF.

This rearrangement joins TRBV7-8 to TRBJ2-3, with no clear D. The CDR3 contains 14 residues. Germline CDR1 reads SGHVS; CDR2 reads FQNEAQ. V lost 1 base, J lost 6 bases, and 11 bases lay in between. In DNA, the CDR3 is TGTGCCAGCAGCTTAGAGGATCTTATTGATACGCAGTATTTT. Translation gives CASSLEDLIDTQYF.

The table lists this clonotype with a few counts. The chain uses TRBV6-2 or TRBV6-3 and TRBJ1-2; the D is unclear. Germline V gene sequence: CDR1 MNHEY, CDR2 SVGEGT. V lost 2 bases, J lost 3 bases, and 10 bases lay in between. The CDR3 sequence is 14 residues long. The CDR3 sequence is CASSYTGRDYGYTF. In nucleotides, the CDR3 is TGTGCCAGCAGTTACACGGGCCGGGACTATGGCTACACCTTC.

This clonotype was picked up many times. The chain carries TRBV7-6 and TRBJ1-6; D unclear. With 5 bases removed from V and 7 bases from J, the gap between germline ends came to 12 bases. This CDR3 has 14 amino acids. Germline CDR1 reads SGHVS; CDR2 reads FNYEAQ. In nucleotides, the CDR3 is TGTGCCAGCAGCCCTAGGACGGAGAATTCACCCCTCCACTTT. It codes for CASSPRTENSPLHF.

This clonotype showed up many times. This sequence joins TRBV20-1 and TRBJ1-6, with 7 bases matching TRBD1. V gave up 3 bases and J gave up 4 bases; unmatched junction bases: 9. The CDR3 has 16 residues. Germline-derived CDR1 and CDR2 are DFQATT and SNEGSKA (reference sequence). The CDR3, as DNA: TGCAGTGCTAGGACCCGGACAGGAGATTATAATTCACCCCTCCACTTT. Residues: CSARTRTGDYNSPLHF.

The J gene is TRBJ2-3, the V gene TRBV7-8; 8 nucleotides align to TRBD2. V shed 2 bases, J shed 0 bases, and the junction held 10 bases outside the gene matches. The germline gives CDR1 SGHVS, CDR2 FQNEAQ. CDR3 size: 18 residues. For the CDR3, the DNA is TGTGCCAGCAGCTTATACCCCCGGGGGGGACCTAGCACAGATACGCAGTATTTT. Encoded protein: CASSLYPRGGPSTDTQYF.

This clonotype has a handful of counts. The genes are TRBV5-1 and TRBJ2-3, with unresolved D. V was trimmed by 0 bases and J by 0 bases, leaving 11 bases between them. The CDR3 loop spans 16 amino acids. Germline CDR1 and CDR2: SGHRS and YFSETQ. The CDR3 bases are TGCGCCAGCAGCTTGGAGGGCAGTCCTAGCACAGATACGCAGTATTTT. Translated: CASSLEGSPSTDTQYF.

The rearrangement uses TRBV7-2 and TRBJ2-7, with a possible D match to TRBD2 (6 bases). Germline V gene sequence: CDR1 SGHTA, CDR2 FQGNSA. With 4 bases removed from V and 0 bases from J, the gap between germline ends came to 16 bases. The CDR3 covers 16 residues. The CDR3 protein is CASSSPTSVSSYEQYF. The CDR3 coding sequence is TGTGCCAGCAGCTCCCCGACTAGTGTTAGCTCCTACGAGCAGTACTTC.

This clonotype was counted between two and nine times. The CDR3 protein is CASSASGGYTDTQYF. CDR3 DNA sequence: TGTGCCAGCAGTGCTAGCGGGGGTTACACAGATACGCAGTATTTT. The V and J genes are TRBV6-5 and TRBJ2-3, with 10 bases aligning to TRBD2. Germline CDR1 reads MNHEY; CDR2 reads SVGAGI. With V trimmed by 5 bases and J by 2 bases, 4 bases remained unmatched. The CDR3 sequence is 15 residues long.

This clonotype was seen repeatedly, ten times or more. The rearrangement joins TRBV20-1 to TRBJ1-5; a possible D gene is TRBD1 (5 bases). Germline V CDR1 and CDR2: DFQATT, SNEGSKA (reference sequence). The CDR3 is 14 residues long. Trimming shortened V by 6 bases and J by 6 bases, and 18 bases separated the two germline ends. The CDR3 sequence: CSAKRPGLGQPQHF. Here the CDR3 DNA reads TGCAGTGCCAAGAGGCCGGGGCTAGGTCAGCCCCAGCATTTT.

This clonotype was seen a handful of times. The rearrangement links TRBV12-3 or TRBV12-4 to TRBJ2-1; 12 positions match TRBD2. The CDR3 extends over 15 amino acids. Germline trimming cut 6 bases from V and 7 bases from J; bases unmatched to any gene: 7. The chain's CDR3 is CASSLLAGGSNEQFF. In DNA, the CDR3 is TGTGCCAGCAGCCTCCTAGCGGGGGGGTCGAATGAGCAGTTCTTC.

This clonotype turned up a few times. The chain employs TRBV6-1 and TRBJ1-1; D is uncertain. Trimming pared 6 bases from V and 8 bases from J, leaving 13 bases between. In germline, CDR1 is MNHNS, CDR2 SASEGT. This CDR3 comprises 12 residues. The CDR3 nucleotides are TGTGCCAGCAGGAGGAACAAGGAAGAAGCTTTCTTT. Its protein product is CASRRNKEEAFF.

The chain uses TRBV6-5 and TRBJ1-1; TRBD1 agrees at 7 bases. CDR3 length equals 12 residues. Germline V gene data show CDR1 as MNHEY and CDR2 as SVGAGI. The J segment lost 3 bases and the V segment lost 8 bases, leaving 3 bases of the junction unmatched. CDR3 nucleotide sequence: TGTGCCAGCGGGGACAGTTACACTGAAGCTTTCTTT. It translates to CASGDSYTEAFF.

This clonotype was seen only a few times. The V gene is TRBV7-6, the J gene TRBJ2-2, with no clear D. Germline values: CDR1 SGHVS, CDR2 FNYEAQ. The CDR3 length is 12 residues. Trimming took 4 bases from V and 5 from J, leaving 5 bases between them. CDR3 amino acids: CASSSVTGELFF. CDR3 DNA: TGTGCCAGCAGCTCGGTAACCGGGGAGCTGTTTTTT.